The 5 T cell receptor beta chains below were found in one sample sequenced in a study of T cells in localized non-small cell lung cancer. The protocol was immunoSEQ multiplex PCR, while the TCRdb copy is restricted to in-frame clones and leaves out a portion. The sample carries about 54,000 clones, about 80% recorded once. The sample was peripheral blood, taken before any cancer treatment. These receptors came from a female donor older than 55 with stage II squamous cell lung carcinoma.

The chain recombines TRBV9 with TRBJ1-1; D perhaps matches TRBD1 (6 bases). There are 13 residues in the CDR3. The V gene lost 3 bases and the J gene lost 4 bases, with 10 bases spanning the gap. The V gene's germline CDR1 is SGDLS and CDR2 YYNGEE. CDR3 amino acids: CASSETGLTEAFF. Written as DNA, the CDR3 is TGTGCCAGCAGCGAGACAGGCCTCACTGAAGCTTTCTTT.

This clone has just a few counts. The V gene is TRBV4-1, the J gene TRBJ2-4; D remains unclear. V gave up 3 bases and J gave up 5 bases, with 8 bases separating them. This CDR3 has 13 residues. Germline V gene lookup returns CDR1 MGHRA and CDR2 YSYEKL. The CDR3, as DNA: TGCGCCAGCAGCCACGGGTCACAAAACATTCAGTACTTC. Its protein product is CASSHGSQNIQYF.

The V call is TRBV10-3, the J call TRBJ1-2; TRBD1 might be the D (6 bases). Germline-derived CDR1 and CDR2 are ENHRY and SYGVKD. The CDR3 has 15 residues. V dropped 4 bases and J dropped 5 bases, with 17 bases sitting between them. CDR3 DNA sequence: TGTGCCATCAGTGGACAGGTCCGAAACCAATATGGCTACACCTTC. It specifies CAISGQVRNQYGYTF.

The CDR3 spells CASSSPGRTGTNEKLFF. The CDR3 DNA reads TGTGCCAGCAGCTCCCCCGGCCGGACAGGAACTAATGAAAAACTGTTTTTT. The chain carries TRBV7-8 and TRBJ1-4, with 7 bases that match TRBD1. Looked up from germline, CDR1 is SGHVS and CDR2 is FQNEAQ. V was clipped by 4 bases and J by 1 base; unmatched bases: 9. This CDR3 has 17 amino acids.

V is TRBV19 and J is TRBJ2-1; 8 bases align to TRBD2. CDR3 size: 15 residues. In germline, CDR1 is LNHDA, CDR2 SQIVND (reference sequence). V was clipped by 8 bases and J by 6 bases; unmatched bases: 12. This chain's CDR3 is CASDSSGGRVNEQFF. CDR3 in DNA: TGTGCCAGTGATTCCAGCGGGGGAAGGGTCAATGAGCAGTTCTTC.